The 29 T cell receptor beta chains below come from one sample, sequenced in a study of blood T cell repertoires in COVID-19. The data were produced by immunoSEQ multiplex PCR, yet TCRdb's version contains in-frame clones alone and is incomplete. The table has under 300,000 clones, approximately 86% seen once. Sequenced material: peripheral blood. These receptors came from a woman aged 70 to 79 with active or convalescent COVID-19.

The chain carries TRBV6-5 and TRBJ2-5; TRBD1 aligns across 7 bases. CDR1 and CDR2 (germline): MNHEY, SVGAGI. V lost 5 bases to trimming and J lost 5 bases; unmatched junction nucleotides: 5. The CDR3 has 13 residues. The CDR3, as DNA: TGTGCCAGCAGTCCCCAGGGGGAGGAGACCCAGTACTTC. Protein sequence: CASSPQGEETQYF.

This clone was counted a few times. This sequence joins TRBV24-1 and TRBJ1-2, with D possibly being TRBD1 (5 bases). Per the germline V gene, CDR1 is KGHDR and CDR2 is SFDVKD. Trimming took 9 bases from V and 6 from J, leaving 16 bases between them. The CDR3 is made up of 13 amino acids. The CDR3 bases are TGTGCCACCCGTGGGGCGGGGCCGGATGGCTACACCTTC. This gives the protein CATRGAGPDGYTF.

The chain is built from TRBV5-1 and TRBJ2-2; possibly TRBD1 for D (7 bases). The germline gives CDR1 SGHRS, CDR2 YFSETQ. The length of the CDR3 is 15 residues. The ends were cut back, 4 bases at V and 0 bases at J, with 10 bases in the middle. The CDR3 loop is CASSPRGANTGELFF. The CDR3 coding sequence is TGCGCCAGCAGCCCCAGGGGGGCGAACACCGGGGAGCTGTTTTTT. Drawing the rest from reference TRBV5-1 and TRBJ2-2, the complete variable domain is KAGVTQTPRYLIKTRGQQVTLSCSPISGHRSVSWYQQTPGQGLQFLFEYFSETQRNKGNFPGRFSGRQFSNSRSEMNVSTLELGDSALYLCASSPRGANTGELFFGEGSRLTVL.

The V call is TRBV7-2, the J call TRBJ1-5; 7 bases fit TRBD1. The CDR3 length is 15 residues. Germline V CDR1 and CDR2: SGHTA, FQGNSA. After removal of 5 bases from V and 4 bases from J, the junction contained 8 bases not matched to a gene. The CDR3 protein is CASSPMGTVNQPQHF. The CDR3 region has the DNA TGTGCCAGCAGCCCTATGGGGACAGTTAATCAGCCCCAGCATTTT.

This chain uses TRBV9 with TRBJ2-4; D is possibly TRBD2 (6 bases). The ends were cut back, 4 bases at V and 0 bases at J, with 14 bases in the middle. Germline CDR1 and CDR2: SGDLS and YYNGEE. CDR3 length: 16 amino acids. CDR3 nucleotides: TGTGCCAGCAGCCCCGGGGACTTACTAGCCAAAAACATTCAGTACTTC. It codes for CASSPGDLLAKNIQYF.

With respect to this clone: Mismatch with germline at one junction end may stem from a read error. Here the CDR3 DNA reads TGTGCCAGCAGCGTAGATGGGACAGAGATCTACGAGCAGTACTTC. Translating gives CASSVDGTEIYEQYF. The chain links TRBV11-2 to TRBJ2-7; 7 bases fit TRBD1. CDR3 size: 15 residues. Germline CDR1 SGHAT, CDR2 FQNNGV.

The rearrangement joins TRBV9 to TRBJ1-6; TRBD1 might be the D (5 bases). Germline assignment: CDR1 SGDLS and CDR2 YYNGEE. The CDR3 has 14 amino acids. With 0 bases removed from V and 11 bases from J, the gap between germline ends came to 12 bases. The CDR3 spells CASSVESQGAPLHF. CDR3 nucleotides: TGTGCCAGCAGCGTAGAAAGTCAGGGCGCACCCCTCCACTTT.

The chain joins TRBV9 to TRBJ1-2, with 7 bases fitting TRBD1. The CDR3 totals 15 residues. With V trimmed by 0 bases and J by 4 bases, 6 bases remained unmatched. Germline V gives CDR1 SGDLS, CDR2 YYNGEE. The CDR3 DNA reads TGTGCCAGCAGCGTAGTAGGGACAGCCAGCTATGGCTACACCTTC. This gives the protein CASSVVGTASYGYTF.

The V gene is TRBV27, the J gene TRBJ1-6; D gene uncertain. Trimming pared 2 bases from V and 7 bases from J, leaving 9 bases between. Germline V gene lookup returns CDR1 MNHEY and CDR2 SMNVEV (reference sequence). This CDR3 is 14 amino acids long. The CDR3 sequence is CASSLRSSNSPLHF. The DNA for the CDR3 is TGTGCCAGCAGTTTAAGGAGCAGCAATTCACCCCTCCACTTT.

The chain uses TRBV19 and TRBJ2-4; 9 bases agree with TRBD1. The length of the CDR3 is 15 residues. Trimming at V came to 4 bases and at J to 6 bases, leaving 7 bases not matched to a gene. Looked up from germline, CDR1 is LNHDA and CDR2 is SQIVND (reference sequence). Here the CDR3 reads CASSTVGQGANIQYF. The CDR3 nucleotides are TGTGCCAGTAGTACCGTGGGACAGGGCGCAAACATTCAGTACTTC.

V and J are TRBV7-2 and TRBJ2-1, with 7 bases lining up with TRBD2. J gave up 16 bases and V 1 base, and 10 bases lay outside the gene matches. Germline V gene data show CDR1 as SGHTA and CDR2 as FQGNSA. The CDR3 spans 13 residues. DNA of the CDR3: TGTGCCAGCAGCTTAGGGGGAGCCGGGGGGAGCTTCTTC. Protein sequence: CASSLGGAGGSFF. The entire variable domain, with the rest obtained from reference TRBV7-2 and TRBJ2-1, is as follows: GAGVSQSPSNKVTEKGKDVELRCDPISGHTALYWYRQSLGQGLEFLIYFQGNSAPDKSGLPSDRFSAERTGGSVSTLTIQRTQQEDSAVYLCASSLGGAGGSFFGPGTRLTVL.

The chain uses TRBV7-2 and TRBJ2-7; perhaps TRBD2 as D (5 bases). Germline CDR1 and CDR2: SGHTA and FQGNSA. This CDR3 spans 12 amino acids. V was clipped by 4 bases and J by 7 bases, with 11 bases between them. The DNA of the CDR3 is TGTGCCAGCAGCTCGGTCGGAGGAGAGCAGTACTTC. This translates into CASSSVGGEQYF.

This chain links TRBV7-9 with TRBJ2-1; D unresolved. The CDR3 is 13 amino acids. Between the trimmed V and J ends, which lost 7 bases and 7 bases, there was a span of 14 bases. CDR1 SEHNR and CDR2 FQNEAQ come from the germline V gene (reference sequence). CDR3 nucleotides: TGTGCCAGCATTGGGCAGCCAGAGAATGAGCAGTTCTTC. This translates into CASIGQPENEQFF.

The chain uses TRBV7-2 and TRBJ2-3; 9 positions match TRBD2. Germline V gene lookup returns CDR1 SGHTA and CDR2 FQGNSA. Trimming cost V 1 base and J 6 bases; bases outside gene matches: 14. The CDR3 covers 18 residues. CDR3 in DNA: TGTGCCAGCAGCTTAGAGCCAGCGGGGGGTAGACCGGGTGATACGCAGTATTTT. Translating gives CASSLEPAGGRPGDTQYF.

The chain uses TRBV7-3 and TRBJ2-3; tentative D call: TRBD2 (6 bases). CDR1 and CDR2 (germline): SGHTA, FQGTGA. This CDR3 is 17 amino acids long. The V gene lost 5 bases and the J gene lost 1 base, with 19 bases spanning the gap. The CDR3 DNA follows: TGTGCCAGCAGCCCCCCGGAAGCGGGCGGGGGCACAGATACGCAGTATTTT. Its translation: CASSPPEAGGGTDTQYF.

The chain is built from TRBV25-1 and TRBJ1-5; D not certain. Trimming took 1 base from V and 5 from J, leaving 9 bases between them. Germline-derived CDR1 and CDR2 are MGHDK and SYGVNS. The CDR3 loop spans 14 amino acids. CDR3 protein: CASSELNSYQPQHF. CDR3 in DNA: TGTGCCAGCAGTGAATTGAACAGTTATCAGCCCCAGCATTTT.

The V gene is TRBV5-1, the J gene TRBJ2-1; 14 positions agree with TRBD2. Trimming cost V 4 bases and J 6 bases; bases outside gene matches: 3. Germline lookup yields CDR1 SGHRS and CDR2 YFSETQ. The CDR3 sequence is 15 residues long. This chain's CDR3 is CASSPGLAGANEQFF. DNA of the CDR3: TGCGCCAGCAGCCCGGGACTAGCGGGGGCCAATGAGCAGTTCTTC. Full variable domain (rest looked up from reference TRBV5-1 and TRBJ2-1): KAGVTQTPRYLIKTRGQQVTLSCSPISGHRSVSWYQQTPGQGLQFLFEYFSETQRNKGNFPGRFSGRQFSNSRSEMNVSTLELGDSALYLCASSPGLAGANEQFFGPGTRLTVL.

The CDR3 nucleotides are TGTGCCAGTAGGCCTCGGTCCACTGAAGCTTTCTTT. Protein product: CASRPRSTEAFF. J is TRBJ1-1 and V is TRBV19, with unresolved D. Per the germline V gene, CDR1 is LNHDA and CDR2 is SQIVND (reference sequence). V lost 6 bases and J lost 4, with 9 bases in between. The CDR3 sequence is 12 residues long.

This chain connects TRBV10-3 to TRBJ2-7; 7 bases map to TRBD1. Germline CDR1 reads ENHRY; CDR2 reads SYGVKD. V dropped 8 bases and J dropped 2; count of bases not matched to a gene: 6. The CDR3 consists of 13 residues. The CDR3 bases are TGTGCCATCCGACAGGGAGTGCCCTACGAGCAGTACTTC. Translated: CAIRQGVPYEQYF.

The V gene is TRBV19, the J gene TRBJ1-4; 10 positions match TRBD1. The CDR3 is 17 residues long. The germline gives CDR1 LNHDA, CDR2 SQIVND (reference sequence). V was pared by 5 bases and J by 8 bases, with 14 bases of the junction left unmatched. The CDR3 DNA reads as TGTGCCAGTAGTCCACGGGACAGGGGTTTCAAGGACGAAAAACTGTTTTTT. Translation: CASSPRDRGFKDEKLFF.

This clone was observed a single time. The chain joins TRBV2 to TRBJ1-1, with D unresolved. Trimming removed 6 bases at V and 1 base at J, with 9 bases between. There are 13 residues in the CDR3. Germline-derived CDR1 and CDR2 are SNHLY and FYNNEI. The CDR3 reads CASRSTENTEAFF. As DNA, the CDR3 is TGTGCCAGCAGGTCGACTGAGAACACTGAAGCTTTCTTT.

This chain uses TRBV7-2 with TRBJ1-5, with TRBD1 identical over 12 bases. This CDR3 contains 17 residues. J was trimmed by 4 bases and V by 1 base; bases with no gene match: 5. The V gene's germline CDR1 is SGHTA and CDR2 FQGNSA. The CDR3 DNA sequence: TGTGCCAGCAGCTTAGAGGGACAGGGGGCGATTAATCAGCCCCAGCATTTT. This translates into CASSLEGQGAINQPQHF.

The chain couples TRBV27 to TRBJ1-5; D is ambiguous. Germline V gives CDR1 MNHEY, CDR2 SMNVEV (reference sequence). V dropped 2 bases and J dropped 3 bases, with 8 bases sitting between them. The CDR3 is 14 amino acids. The CDR3 spells CASSLRRYNQPQHF. The CDR3 bases are TGTGCCAGCAGTTTACGGAGGTACAATCAGCCCCAGCATTTT.

The rearrangement links TRBV7-9 to TRBJ1-5; D gene ambiguous. The CDR3 contains 15 residues. Germline assignment: CDR1 SEHNR and CDR2 FQNEAQ (reference sequence). Trimming stripped 8 bases from V and 0 bases from J, with 14 bases between. CDR3 amino acids: CASAAGIYSNQPQHF. The CDR3 bases are TGTGCCAGCGCAGCCGGGATTTATAGCAATCAGCCCCAGCATTTT.

The chain joins TRBV4-1 to TRBJ2-7; 7 bases line up with TRBD1. Germline CDR1 and CDR2: MGHRA and YSYEKL. This CDR3 region has 14 residues. The junction had 3 bases not matched to a gene; V was cut back by 4 bases and J by 0 bases. CDR3 region: CASSPTGSSYEQYF. In nucleotides, the CDR3 is TGCGCCAGCAGCCCGACAGGGAGCTCCTACGAGCAGTACTTC.

The rearrangement joins TRBV7-9 to TRBJ1-1; perhaps TRBD1 as D (5 bases). The CDR3 is 14 residues long. V lost 1 base to trimming and J lost 11 bases, with 17 bases between them. Germline lookup yields CDR1 SEHNR and CDR2 FQNEAQ (reference sequence). CDR3 residues: CASSLGAQGPEAFF. CDR3 nucleotides: TGTGCCAGCAGCTTAGGGGCTCAGGGCCCGGAGGCTTTCTTT.

This chain joins TRBV6-6 and TRBJ2-5; 10 nucleotides line up with TRBD2. With V trimmed by 6 bases and J by 3 bases, 7 bases remained unmatched. The CDR3 has 15 residues. Per germline, CDR1 MNHNY and CDR2 SVGAGI (reference sequence). This CDR3 is CASSTHLAGEETQYF. The CDR3 nucleotides are TGTGCCAGCAGCACCCATCTAGCGGGGGAAGAGACCCAGTACTTC.

The chain joins TRBV10-3 to TRBJ1-2, with 9 nucleotides matching TRBD1. CDR1 and CDR2 (germline): ENHRY, SYGVKD. V trimming: 8 bases; J trimming: 7 bases; junction bases outside the gene matches: 14. This CDR3 has 15 amino acids. CDR3 region: CAISERGQGSGGYTF. CDR3 bases: TGTGCCATCTCCGAGAGGGGACAGGGTTCTGGTGGCTACACCTTC.

V gene TRBV9 combines with J gene TRBJ2-7, with 10 positions matching TRBD2. The germline gives CDR1 SGDLS, CDR2 YYNGEE. CDR3 size: 15 residues. V gave up 4 bases and J gave up 6 bases; unmatched junction bases: 10. CDR3 sequence (DNA): TGTGCCAGCAGCCCAGCGGGGGGGCCGCTAGGCGAGCAGTACTTC. It codes for CASSPAGGPLGEQYF.